This T cell receptor (beta chain) comes out of a study of cytomegalovirus exposure and HLA in healthy donors. Whole-study findings and limits: In a later analysis, first-cohort TCR clusters were found to tend to co-occur in the approximately 120 validation repertoires. It was approximately 150 TCR beta chains that were listed as cytomegalovirus-associated. The classifier reportedly diagnosed cytomegalovirus status with high specificity and sensitivity.

This CDR3 region has 14 residues. Germline loops: CDR1 SNHLY, CDR2 FYNNEI. V lost 5 bases to trimming and J lost 4 bases, with 15 bases between them. Measured with immunoSEQ multiplex PCR; TCRdb has only the in-frame clones, and not every one. The sample contains 200,000 or so clones, 88% of which appear only once. About this clone itself: Antigen unknown.

Sequenced material: PBMCs. This chain links TRBV2 with TRBJ2-7; tentative D call: TRBD1 (6 bases). This sequence originates from a young woman in good health and CMV-seronegative. The CDR3 reads CASSRGQRAYEQYF. For the CDR3, the DNA is TGTGCCAGCAGTCGAGGACAGAGGGCGTACGAGCAGTACTTC.